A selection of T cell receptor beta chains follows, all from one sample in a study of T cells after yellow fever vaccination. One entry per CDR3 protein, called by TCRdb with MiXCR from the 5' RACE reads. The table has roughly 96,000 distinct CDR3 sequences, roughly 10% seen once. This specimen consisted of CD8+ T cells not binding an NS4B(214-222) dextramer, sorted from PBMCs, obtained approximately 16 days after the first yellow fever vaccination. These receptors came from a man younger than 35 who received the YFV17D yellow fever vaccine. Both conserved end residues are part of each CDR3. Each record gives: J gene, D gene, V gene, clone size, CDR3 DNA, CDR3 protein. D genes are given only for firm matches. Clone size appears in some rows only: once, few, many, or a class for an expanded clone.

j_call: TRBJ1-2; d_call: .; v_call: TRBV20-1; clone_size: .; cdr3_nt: TGCAGTGCTAGAGACCAGGGCTATGGCTACACCTTC; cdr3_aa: CSARDQGYGYTF
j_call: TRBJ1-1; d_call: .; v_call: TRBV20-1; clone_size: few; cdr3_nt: TGCAGTGCCAGTCCCGGGACTTTTTTGAACACTGAAGCTTTCTTT; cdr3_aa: CSASPGTFLNTEAFF
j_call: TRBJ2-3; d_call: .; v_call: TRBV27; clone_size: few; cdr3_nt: TGTGCCAGCAGCAGGGGAGTGGATACGCAGTATTTT; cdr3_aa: CASSRGVDTQYF
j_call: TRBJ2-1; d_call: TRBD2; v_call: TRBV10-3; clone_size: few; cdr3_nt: TGTGCCATCAGTGGGACTAGCGGGGGCCGTTCGGGGTACAATGAGCAGTTCTTC; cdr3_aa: CAISGTSGGRSGYNEQFF
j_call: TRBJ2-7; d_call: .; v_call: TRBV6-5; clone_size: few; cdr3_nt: TGTGCCAGCAGTTCGCTCCGGGACGAGCAGTACTTC; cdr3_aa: CASSSLRDEQYF
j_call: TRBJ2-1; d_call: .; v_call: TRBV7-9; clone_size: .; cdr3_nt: TGTGCCAGCAGTCAATTGGACAGCAGCTCCTACAATGAGCAGTTCTTC; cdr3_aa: CASSQLDSSSYNEQFF
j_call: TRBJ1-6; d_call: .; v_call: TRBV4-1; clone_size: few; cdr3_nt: TGCGCCAGCAGGCTTTCGGTAGTTTATAATTCACCCCTCCACTTT; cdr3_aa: CASRLSVVYNSPLHF
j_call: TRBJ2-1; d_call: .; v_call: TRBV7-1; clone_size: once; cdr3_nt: TGTGCCAGCAGCTCCGGACCCGAGCAGTTCTTC; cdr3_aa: CASSSGPEQFF
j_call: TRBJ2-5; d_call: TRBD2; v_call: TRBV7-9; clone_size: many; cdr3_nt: TGTGCCAGCAGCCCAGATCTAGCGGGGGGCTACCAAGAGACCCAGTACTTC; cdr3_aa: CASSPDLAGGYQETQYF
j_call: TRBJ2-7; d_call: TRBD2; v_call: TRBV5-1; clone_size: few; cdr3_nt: TGCGCCAGCAGCTTGGGAGGACTAGCGGAGACCTACGAGCAGTACTTC; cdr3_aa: CASSLGGLAETYEQYF
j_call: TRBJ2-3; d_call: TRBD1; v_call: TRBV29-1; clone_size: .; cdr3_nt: TGCAGCGCCGGGACAGCCAGAGATACGCAGTATTTT; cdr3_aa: CSAGTARDTQYF
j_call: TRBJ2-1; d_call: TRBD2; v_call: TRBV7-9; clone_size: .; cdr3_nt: TGTGCCAGCAGCCCCGGGTCCGCTAGCGGGGGACACAATGAGCAGTTCTTC; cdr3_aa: CASSPGSASGGHNEQFF
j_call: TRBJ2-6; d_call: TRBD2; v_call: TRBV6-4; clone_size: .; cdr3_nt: TGTGCCAGCAGTGAGCGGGGGGGCTCTGGGGCCAACGTCCTGACTTTC; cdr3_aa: CASSERGGSGANVLTF
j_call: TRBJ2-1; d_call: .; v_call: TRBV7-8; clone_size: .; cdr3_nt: TGTGCCAGCAGTAATACCTACAATGAGCAGTTCTTC; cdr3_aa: CASSNTYNEQFF
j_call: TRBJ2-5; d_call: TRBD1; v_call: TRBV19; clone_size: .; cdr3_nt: TGTGCCAGTAGTACACCCGGGGACAGCCTACAAGAGACCCAGTACTTC; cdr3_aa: CASSTPGDSLQETQYF
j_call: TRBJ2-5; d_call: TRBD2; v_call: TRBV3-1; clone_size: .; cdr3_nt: TGTGCCAGCAGCCAAGGTTTCGGCGGGACTAGACGCGAGACCCAGTACTTC; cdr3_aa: CASSQGFGGTRRETQYF
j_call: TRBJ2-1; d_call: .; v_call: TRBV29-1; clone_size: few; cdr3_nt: TGCAGCGTTGACGAATACAATGAGCAGTTCTTC; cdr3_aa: CSVDEYNEQFF
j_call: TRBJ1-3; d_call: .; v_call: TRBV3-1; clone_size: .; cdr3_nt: TGTGCCAGCAGCCCTTTGACCTCTGGAAACACCATATATTTT; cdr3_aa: CASSPLTSGNTIYF
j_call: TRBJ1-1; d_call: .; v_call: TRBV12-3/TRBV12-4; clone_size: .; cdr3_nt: TGTGCCAGCAGGCAGGGGTTCGTTACTGAAGCTTTCTTT; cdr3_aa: CASRQGFVTEAFF
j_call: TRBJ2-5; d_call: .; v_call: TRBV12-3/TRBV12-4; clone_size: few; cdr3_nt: TGTGCCAGCAGCCCCGACTCCCCAGAAGAGACCCAGTACTTC; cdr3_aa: CASSPDSPEETQYF
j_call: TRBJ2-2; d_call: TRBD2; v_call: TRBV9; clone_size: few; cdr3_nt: TGTGCCAGCAGCGTAGGCGGGGGGCCGAACACCGGGGAGCTGTTTTTT; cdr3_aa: CASSVGGGPNTGELFF
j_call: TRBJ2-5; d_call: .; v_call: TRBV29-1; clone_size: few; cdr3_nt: TGCAGCGTTGAAGATCTAGGGTTGGGCCAAGAGACCCAGTACTTC; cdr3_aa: CSVEDLGLGQETQYF
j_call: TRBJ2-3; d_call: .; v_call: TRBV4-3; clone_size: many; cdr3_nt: TGCGCCAGCAGCCAAGATGAGCCCGGTAGCGGTGCGGATACGCAGTATTTT; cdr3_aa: CASSQDEPGSGADTQYF
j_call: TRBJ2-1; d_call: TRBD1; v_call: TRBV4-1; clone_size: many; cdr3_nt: TGCGCCAGCAGCTCCAAACTGAACCGGGACAGCTACAATGAGCAGTTCTTC; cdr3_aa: CASSSKLNRDSYNEQFF
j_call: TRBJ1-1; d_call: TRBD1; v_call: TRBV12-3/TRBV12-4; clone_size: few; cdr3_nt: TGTGCCAGCAGTGTGACAGGGGCAAACACTGAAGCTTTCTTT; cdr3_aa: CASSVTGANTEAFF
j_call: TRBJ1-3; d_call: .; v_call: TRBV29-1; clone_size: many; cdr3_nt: TGCTCGGGTTGGGGGATGGATGGAAACACCATATATTTT; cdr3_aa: CSGWGMDGNTIYF
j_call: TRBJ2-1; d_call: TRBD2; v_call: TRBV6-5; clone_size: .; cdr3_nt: TGTGCCAGCAGTTACTCGGGACTACCCTCCTACAATGAGCAGTTCTTC; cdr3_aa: CASSYSGLPSYNEQFF
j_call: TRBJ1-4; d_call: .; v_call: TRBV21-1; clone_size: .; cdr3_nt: TGTGCCAGCAGCAAAGAGGAGGAAAAACTGTTTTTT; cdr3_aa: CASSKEEEKLFF
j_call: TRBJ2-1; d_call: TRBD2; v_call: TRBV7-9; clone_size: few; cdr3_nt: TGTGCCAGCAGGCCTAGCGGTTTAGGCAATGAGCAGTTCTTC; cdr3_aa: CASRPSGLGNEQFF
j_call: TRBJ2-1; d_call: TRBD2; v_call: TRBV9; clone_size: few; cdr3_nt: TGTGCCAGCAGCGTAGTAGCGGGGGGTTACAATGAGCAGTTCTTC; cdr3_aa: CASSVVAGGYNEQFF
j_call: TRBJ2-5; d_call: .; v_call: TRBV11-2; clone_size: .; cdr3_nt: TGTGCCAGCAGCTTTTTTCCCCGTGAGACCCAGTACTTC; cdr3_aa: CASSFFPRETQYF
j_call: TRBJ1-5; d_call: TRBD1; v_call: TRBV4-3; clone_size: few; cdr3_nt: TGCGCCAGCAGCCAGGGGACAGGAGGAAATCAGCCCCAGCATTTT; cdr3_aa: CASSQGTGGNQPQHF
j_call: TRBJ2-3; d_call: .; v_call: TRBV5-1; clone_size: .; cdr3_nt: TGCGCCAGCAGCTTGGGACACCCCACAGATACGCAGTATTTT; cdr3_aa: CASSLGHPTDTQYF
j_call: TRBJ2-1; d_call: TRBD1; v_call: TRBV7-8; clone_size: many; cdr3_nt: TGTGCCAGCAGCTTAGTAGGGACAGGCTACAATGAGCAGTTCTTC; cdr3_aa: CASSLVGTGYNEQFF
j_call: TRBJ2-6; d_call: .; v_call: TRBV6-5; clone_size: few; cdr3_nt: TGTGCCAGCAGTTCCACAGGGAGCTCTGGGGCCAACGTCCTGACTTTC; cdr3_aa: CASSSTGSSGANVLTF
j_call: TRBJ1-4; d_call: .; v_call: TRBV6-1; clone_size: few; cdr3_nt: TGTGCCAGCAGTGAAATCAGGCTTAATGAAAAACTGTTTTTT; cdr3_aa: CASSEIRLNEKLFF
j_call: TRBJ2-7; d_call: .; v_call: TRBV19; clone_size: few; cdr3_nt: TGTGCCAGTAGTAGCTCCCACCTCTACGAGCAGTACTTC; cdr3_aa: CASSSSHLYEQYF
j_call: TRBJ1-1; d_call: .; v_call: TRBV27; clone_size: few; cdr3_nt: TGTGCCAGCAGTTTATCCGGGGGCCGTCGAGCTTTCTTT; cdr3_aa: CASSLSGGRRAFF
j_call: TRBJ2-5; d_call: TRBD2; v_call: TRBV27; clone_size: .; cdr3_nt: TGTGCCAGCAGTTTGGGGGGGGAGTCCACCCAGTACTTC; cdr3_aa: CASSLGGESTQYF
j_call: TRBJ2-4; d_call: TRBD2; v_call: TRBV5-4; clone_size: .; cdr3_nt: TGTGCCAGCAGCTTGGAGGGTAGCGGGGGTGGGAACATTCAGTACTTC; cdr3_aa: CASSLEGSGGGNIQYF
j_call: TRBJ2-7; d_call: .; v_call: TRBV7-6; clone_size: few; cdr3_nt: TGTGCCAGCAGCGCGGGACCCGAGTCCTACGAGCAGTACTTC; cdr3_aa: CASSAGPESYEQYF
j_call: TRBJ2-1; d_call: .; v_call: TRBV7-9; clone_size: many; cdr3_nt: TGTGCCAGCACCCCCTGGGCTAGCGAGCTTTTGAATGAGCAGTTCTTC; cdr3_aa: CASTPWASELLNEQFF
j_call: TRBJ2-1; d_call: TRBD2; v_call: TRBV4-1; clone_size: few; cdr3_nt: TGCGCCAGCAGCGCACGGACTAGCCTATCCTACAATGAGCAGTTCTTC; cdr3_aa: CASSARTSLSYNEQFF
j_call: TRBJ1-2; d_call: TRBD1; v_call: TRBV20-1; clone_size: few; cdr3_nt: TGCAGTGCTTCATCACTTTCCGGGACAGGGGCCCTAAACTATGGCTACACCTTC; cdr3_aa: CSASSLSGTGALNYGYTF